The 2 T cell receptor beta chains below come from one sample, sequenced in a study of neoadjuvant nivolumab and ipilimumab in lung cancer (dated by TCRdb to 2019 to 2021). To prepare the library, the immunoSEQ multiplex PCR assay was applied. TCRdb limited this immuneACCESS table to in-frame rearrangements with V and J called. A share of clones is missing; checked studies link under half to unresolved V genes, and the rest is unexplained. The sample table shows about 27,000 clones, and about 80% are seen once. 15% to 20% of the sample belongs to the ten largest clones. The sample's time point label, decoded: at surgical resection after neoadjuvant nivolumab +/- ipilimumab. Sequenced material: tumor tissue, taken after neoadjuvant nivolumab, alone or with ipilimumab, at or shortly before surgery. The receptors come from an adult with non-small cell lung cancer.

The J gene is TRBJ1-2, the V gene TRBV6-1; D is perhaps TRBD1 (5 bases). The CDR3 spans 16 residues. The germline V gene has CDR1 MNHNS and CDR2 SASEGT. V lost 4 bases and J 8 bases, leaving 23 bases between the germline ends. The CDR3 nucleotides are TGTGCCAGCAGTGGGGTCACCGGGACTCCAACGGGAGGCTACACCTTC. Its protein product is CASSGVTGTPTGGYTF.

This clone was seen just once. The rearrangement joins TRBV29-1 to TRBJ2-1; 10 bases map to TRBD2. Germline lookup yields CDR1 SQVTM and CDR2 ANQGSEA. Germline trimming cut 3 bases from V and 9 bases from J; bases unmatched to any gene: 5. This CDR3 region has 13 residues. As DNA, the CDR3 is TGCAGCGTTGACTCCAGCGGGGGGGTTGAGCAGTTCTTC. It codes for CSVDSSGGVEQFF.